This T cell receptor (beta chain) was observed in a study of cytomegalovirus exposure and HLA in healthy donors. A multiplex PCR was run with 60 Vbeta primers and 13 Jbeta primers. Only in-frame clones appear in the TCRdb table, and some are missing; sequencing was by immunoSEQ multiplex PCR. The sample contains 140,000 to 150,000 clones, just under 85% of which appear only once. This receptor was obtained from a woman aged 55 to 70 in good health and CMV-seropositive. The sample comprised PBMCs.

This CDR3 is CASSEGPGLAGPPHEQFF. CDR3 in DNA: TGTGCCAGCAGTGAAGGCCCGGGACTAGCGGGCCCACCACATGAGCAGTTCTTC. The chain employs TRBV6-1 and TRBJ2-1, with 12 bases fitting TRBD2. The junction had 12 bases not matched to a gene; V was cut back by 1 base and J by 8 bases. The V gene's germline CDR1 is MNHNS and CDR2 SASEGT. CDR3 length: 18 residues.